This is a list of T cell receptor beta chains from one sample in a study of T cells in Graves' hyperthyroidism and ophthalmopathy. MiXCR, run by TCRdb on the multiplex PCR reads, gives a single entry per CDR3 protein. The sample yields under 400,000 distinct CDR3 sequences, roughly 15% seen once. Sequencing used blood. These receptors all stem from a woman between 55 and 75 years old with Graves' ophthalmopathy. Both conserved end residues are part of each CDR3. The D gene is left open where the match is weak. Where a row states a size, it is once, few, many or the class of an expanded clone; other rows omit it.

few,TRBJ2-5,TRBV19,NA,CASSTRQVTETQYF,TGTGCCAGTAGTACTCGACAGGTTACGGAGACCCAGTACTTC
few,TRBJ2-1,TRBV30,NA,CAWSLYPWNEQFF,TGTGCCTGGAGTCTGTACCCGTGGAATGAGCAGTTCTTC
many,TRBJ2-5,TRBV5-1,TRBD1,CASSLGDSEETQYF,TGCGCCAGCAGCTTGGGGGACAGCGAAGAGACCCAGTACTTC
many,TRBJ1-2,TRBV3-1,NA,CASSPGFYGYTF,TGTGCCAGCAGCCCGGGGTTTTATGGCTACACCTTC
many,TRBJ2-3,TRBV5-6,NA,CASSLQGPSTDTQYF,TGTGCCAGCAGCCTACAAGGCCCGAGCACAGATACGCAGTATTTT
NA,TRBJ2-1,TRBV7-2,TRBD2,CASSLRGLAGGSRDNEQFF,TGTGCCAGCAGCTTAAGAGGACTAGCGGGTGGGTCGAGGGACAATGAGCAGTTCTTC
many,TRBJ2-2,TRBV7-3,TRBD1,CASSFDRGRSGELFF,TGTGCCAGCAGCTTTGACAGGGGGCGATCCGGGGAGCTGTTTTTT
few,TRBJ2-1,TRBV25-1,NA,CASSEWGGKRVSEQFF,TGTGCCAGCAGTGAATGGGGCGGAAAGAGGGTTAGTGAGCAGTTCTTC
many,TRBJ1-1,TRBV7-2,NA,CASSLDRWIVNTEAFF,TGTGCCAGCAGCTTAGATCGGTGGATTGTGAACACTGAAGCTTTCTTT
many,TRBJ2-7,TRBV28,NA,CASSPRPHYEQYF,TGTGCCAGCAGCCCACGCCCACACTACGAGCAGTACTTC
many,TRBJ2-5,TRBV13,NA,CASSSGAAAAQYF,TGTGCCAGCAGCTCGGGGGCGGCCGCGGCCCAGTACTTC
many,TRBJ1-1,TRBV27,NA,CASSLRGSEAFF,TGTGCCAGCAGTTTGAGGGGGTCTGAAGCTTTCTTT
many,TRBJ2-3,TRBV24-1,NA,CATSDWGTADTQYF,TGTGCCACCAGTGATTGGGGGACGGCAGATACGCAGTATTTT
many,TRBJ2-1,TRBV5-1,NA,CASSSGTLGLNEQFF,TGCGCCAGCAGCTCCGGGACGCTTGGGCTGAATGAGCAGTTCTTC
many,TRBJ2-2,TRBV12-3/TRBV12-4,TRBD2,CASSFTSGRRTGELFF,TGTGCCAGCAGTTTTACTAGCGGGAGGAGAACCGGGGAGCTGTTTTTT
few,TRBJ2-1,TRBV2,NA,CASRNRVSNEQFF,TGTGCCAGCAGGAACAGGGTCAGCAATGAGCAGTTCTTC
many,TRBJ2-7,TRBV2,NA,CASADGGKRYEQYF,TGTGCCAGCGCCGACGGCGGGAAGCGGTACGAGCAGTACTTC
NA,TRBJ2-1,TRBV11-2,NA,CASSLSGSTYNEQFF,TGTGCCAGCAGCTTATCCGGGAGTACCTACAATGAGCAGTTCTTC
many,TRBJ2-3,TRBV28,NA,CASRPGLYTDTQYF,TGTGCCAGCAGGCCGGGACTCTACACAGATACGCAGTATTTT
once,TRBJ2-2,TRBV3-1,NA,CASSQGAGPGELFF,TGTGCCAGCAGCCAAGGGGCCGGGCCCGGGGAGCTGTTTTTT
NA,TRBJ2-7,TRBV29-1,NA,CSVGQGTSWEQYF,TGCAGCGTTGGGCAGGGGACCTCGTGGGAGCAGTACTTC
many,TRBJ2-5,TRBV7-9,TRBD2,CASSQTGEGPPYF,TGTGCCAGCAGCCAGACGGGGGAGGGCCCTCCGTACTTC
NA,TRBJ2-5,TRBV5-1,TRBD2,CASSLARVAGGETQYF,TGCGCCAGCAGCTTGGCCAGGGTAGCGGGAGGAGAGACCCAGTACTTC
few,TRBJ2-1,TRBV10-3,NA,CAISVKEGSEQFF,TGTGCCATCAGTGTGAAGGAGGGGAGTGAGCAGTTCTTC
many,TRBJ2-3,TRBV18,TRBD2,CASSSSGPSTDTQYF,TGTGCCAGCTCATCTAGCGGTCCTAGCACAGATACGCAGTATTTT
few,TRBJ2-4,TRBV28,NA,CASSGSAKNIQYF,TGTGCCAGCAGCGGATCAGCCAAAAACATTCAGTACTTC
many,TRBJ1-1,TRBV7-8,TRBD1,CASSFLGGSKTEAFF,TGTGCCAGCAGCTTTCTAGGGGGCTCGAAGACTGAAGCTTTCTTT
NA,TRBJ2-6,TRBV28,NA,CASIRTAGANVLTF,TGTGCCAGCATTAGGACAGCTGGGGCCAACGTCCTGACTTTC
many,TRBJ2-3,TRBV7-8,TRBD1,CASSPTFGTGPDTQYF,TGTGCCAGCAGCCCCACCTTCGGGACAGGCCCAGATACGCAGTATTTT
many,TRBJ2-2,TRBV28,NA,CASSPGPGRTGELFF,TGTGCCAGCAGTCCGGGGCCAGGGCGCACCGGGGAGCTGTTTTTT
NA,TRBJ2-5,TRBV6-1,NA,CASSEAGGYETQYF,TGTGCCAGCAGTGAAGCGGGGGGATACGAGACCCAGTACTTC
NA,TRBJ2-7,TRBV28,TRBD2,CASSSGTRSPYEQYF,TGTGCCAGCAGTTCCGGGACTAGGAGTCCCTACGAGCAGTACTTC
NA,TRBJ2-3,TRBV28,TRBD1,CASSEGQVSTDTQYF,TGTGCCAGCAGTGAAGGACAGGTTAGCACAGATACGCAGTATTTT
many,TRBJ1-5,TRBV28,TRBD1,CASSLMGTGVGNQPQHF,TGTGCCAGCAGTTTAATGGGGACAGGGGTTGGCAATCAGCCCCAGCATTTT
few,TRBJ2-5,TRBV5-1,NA,CASSLALGRGLPGQETQYF,TGCGCCAGCAGCTTGGCTCTTGGGCGCGGGTTGCCCGGGCAAGAGACCCAGTACTTC
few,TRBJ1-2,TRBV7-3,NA,CASSSRVKNSGYTF,TGTGCCAGCAGCTCCCGAGTCAAAAATTCTGGCTACACCTTC
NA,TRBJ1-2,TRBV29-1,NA,CSVAGYNGYTF,TGCAGCGTTGCAGGGTATAATGGCTACACCTTC
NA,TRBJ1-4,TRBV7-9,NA,CASSVRATNEKLFF,TGTGCCAGCAGCGTGAGAGCAACTAATGAAAAACTGTTTTTT
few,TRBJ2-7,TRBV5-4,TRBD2,CASSRTSGKTYEQYF,TGTGCCAGCAGCCGGACTAGCGGGAAGACCTACGAGCAGTACTTC
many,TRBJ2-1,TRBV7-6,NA,CASSSPAGAANEQFF,TGTGCCAGCAGCTCCCCGGCAGGGGCTGCCAATGAGCAGTTCTTC